This T cell receptor (beta chain) was recovered during a study of cytomegalovirus exposure and HLA in healthy donors. Trimming pared 8 bases from V and 1 base from J, leaving 6 bases between. Germline V gene sequence: CDR1 MDHEN, CDR2 SYDVKM. The CDR3 consists of 11 residues. 13 Jbeta primers and 60 Vbeta primers were used for the PCR. Using immunoSEQ multiplex PCR, the repertoire was profiled, and TCRdb retains in-frame clones only, with some absent. The sample contains approximately 190,000 clones, more than 75% of which appear only once. The V gene is TRBV28, the J gene TRBJ2-7; D unresolved. Input material: PBMCs. This clonotype was sampled from a woman in her thirties in good health and CMV-seropositive. Here the CDR3 reads CASELSYEQYF. The CDR3 DNA sequence: TGTGCCAGCGAACTATCCTACGAGCAGTACTTC.